The clone carrying this T cell receptor (beta chain) was found once. The PCR used 60 Vbeta and 13 Jbeta primers. Sequencing used immunoSEQ multiplex PCR; TCRdb keeps in-frame clones, though not all of them. The sample shows roughly 200,000 clones, 70% of them seen only once. Per the germline V gene, CDR1 is MNHEY and CDR2 is SVGAGI. CDR3 length equals 13 residues. Trimming stripped 0 bases from V and 5 bases from J, with 7 bases between. The data belong to a study of cytomegalovirus exposure and HLA in healthy donors. This TCR derives from a man aged 40-50 years in good health and CMV-seropositive. The chain combines TRBV6-5 with TRBJ1-2; the D is unclear. Sequencing was done on a sample of PBMCs. The CDR3 coding sequence is TGTGCCAGCAGTTACTCGACGGGGTATGGCTACACCTTC. Amino acid sequence: CASSYSTGYGYTF.